This T cell receptor (beta chain) stems from a study of blood T cells in healthy people across ages. General study points: Age brought a roughly linear fall in TCR beta diversity measured per million T cells.

For the second PCR, which ran for about 6 to 11 cycles, a sample-barcoded 5' primer and a J-beta primer mix were used. Each cDNA molecule, via a template-switch adaptor with 12 random nucleotides, was tagged. From the 5' RACE reads, TCRdb called clonotypes with MiXCR, one entry per CDR3 protein. Among about a million distinct CDR3 sequences listed, about 53% were seen once. With regard to this clonotype: Its antigen is unidentified.

Researchers collected ten milliliters of peripheral blood from every single donor. Germline loops: CDR1 LGHDT, CDR2 YNNKEL (reference sequence). The germline V and J ends were trimmed by 1 base and 11 bases, with 6 bases remaining between them. This CDR3 has 11 amino acids. The chain couples TRBV3-1 to TRBJ2-1; no clear D gene. The source material was blood. The origin of this receptor is a woman in her sixties or seventies in good health. CDR3 DNA: TGTGCCAGCAGCCAAGGGACCCAGCAGTTCTTC. Amino acids: CASSQGTQQFF.